The T cell receptor beta chain described here comes from a study of CD8 T cells in ankylosing spondylitis. This clonotype came up many times. TCRdb processed the 5' RACE reads anew with MiXCR; each CDR3 protein has one entry. The table shows about 130,000 distinct CDR3 sequences, with 6.5% to 9% occurring only once. Germline V lookup: CDR1 SQVTM, CDR2 ANQGSEA. Trimming removed 1 base from V and 5 bases from J, with 14 bases in between. The CDR3 covers 14 residues. The TCR comes from a male donor with ankylosing spondylitis or in good health (not recorded which). Sequencing was carried out using blood, either unsorted or a sorted T cell fraction (not recorded which). This sequence joins TRBV29-1 and TRBJ1-1; no reliable D call. CDR3 nucleotide sequence: TGCAGCGTTGAAGCACGTGCCGGTGGGACTGAAGCTTTCTTT. This sequence encodes CSVEARAGGTEAFF.